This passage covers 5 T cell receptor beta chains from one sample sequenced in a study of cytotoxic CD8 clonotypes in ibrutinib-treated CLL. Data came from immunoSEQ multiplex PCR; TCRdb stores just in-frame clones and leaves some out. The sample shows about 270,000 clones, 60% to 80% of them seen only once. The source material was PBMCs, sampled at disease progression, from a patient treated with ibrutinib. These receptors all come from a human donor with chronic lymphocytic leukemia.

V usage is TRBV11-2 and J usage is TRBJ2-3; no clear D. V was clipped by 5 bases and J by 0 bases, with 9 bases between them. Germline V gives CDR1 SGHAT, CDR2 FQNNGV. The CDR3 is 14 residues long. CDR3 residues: CASSPGYSTDTQYF. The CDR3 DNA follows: TGTGCCAGCAGCCCCGGTTACAGCACAGATACGCAGTATTTT.

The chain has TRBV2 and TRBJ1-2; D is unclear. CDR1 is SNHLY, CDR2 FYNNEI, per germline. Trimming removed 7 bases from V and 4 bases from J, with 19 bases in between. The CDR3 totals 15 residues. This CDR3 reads CASNAQGSRRYGYTF. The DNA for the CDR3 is TGTGCCAGCAACGCCCAAGGATCCCGCCGCTATGGCTACACCTTC.

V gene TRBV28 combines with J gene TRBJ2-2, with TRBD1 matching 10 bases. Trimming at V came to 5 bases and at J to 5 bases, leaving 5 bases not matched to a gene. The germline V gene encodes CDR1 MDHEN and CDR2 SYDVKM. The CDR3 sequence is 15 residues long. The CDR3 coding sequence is TGTGCCAGCAGTACGGGACAGGGGAGGACCGGGGAGCTGTTTTTT. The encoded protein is CASSTGQGRTGELFF.

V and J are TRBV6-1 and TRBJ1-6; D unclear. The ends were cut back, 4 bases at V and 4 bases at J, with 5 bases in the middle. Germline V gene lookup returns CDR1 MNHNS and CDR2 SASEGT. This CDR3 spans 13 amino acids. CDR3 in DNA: TGTGCCAGCAGTGGACTATATAATTCACCCCTCCACTTT. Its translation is CASSGLYNSPLHF.

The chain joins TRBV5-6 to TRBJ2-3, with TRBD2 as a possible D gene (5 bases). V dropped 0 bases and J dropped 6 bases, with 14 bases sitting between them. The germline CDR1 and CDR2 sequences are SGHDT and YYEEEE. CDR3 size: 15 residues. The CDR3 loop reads CASSLEDFSPDTQYF. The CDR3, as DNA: TGTGCCAGCAGCTTGGAGGACTTCTCCCCTGATACGCAGTATTTT.